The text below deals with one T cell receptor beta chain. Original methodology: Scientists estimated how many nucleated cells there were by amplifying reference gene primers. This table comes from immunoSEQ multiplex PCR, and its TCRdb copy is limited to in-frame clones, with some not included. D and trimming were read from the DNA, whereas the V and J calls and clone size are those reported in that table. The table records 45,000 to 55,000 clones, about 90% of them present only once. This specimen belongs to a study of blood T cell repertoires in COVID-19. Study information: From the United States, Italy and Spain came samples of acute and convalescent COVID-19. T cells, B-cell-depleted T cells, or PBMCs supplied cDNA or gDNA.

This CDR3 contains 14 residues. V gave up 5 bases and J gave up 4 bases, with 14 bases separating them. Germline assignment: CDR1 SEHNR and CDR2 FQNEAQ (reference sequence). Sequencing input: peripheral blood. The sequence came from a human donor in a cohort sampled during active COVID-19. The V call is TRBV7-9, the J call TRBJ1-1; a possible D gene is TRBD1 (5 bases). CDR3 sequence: CASSPGPGGTEAFF. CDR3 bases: TGTGCCAGCAGCCCTGGCCCCGGGGGCACTGAAGCTTTCTTT.